This T cell receptor beta chain was identified during a study of T cell repertoires and HLA-DP antigens. Study-wide points: No separate analysis of naive versus memory CD4+ cells was done. Antigen presentation used HeLa cells, with total CD4+ cells responding.

Germline V CDR1 and CDR2: SQVTM, ANQGSEA. V lost 7 bases and J 3 bases, leaving 18 bases between the germline ends. The CDR3 has 14 residues. Negative selection yielded untouched CD4+ T cells of average roughly 98% purity. Untouched CD4+ T cells were bead-isolated at around 98% purity. This clone was detected a few times. As yet, its antigen is unknown. This table comes from immunoSEQ multiplex PCR, and its TCRdb copy is limited to in-frame clones, with some not included. The repertoire includes some 110,000 clones, 90% to 95% of them detected once, and approximately 0.29% sits in the top ten. Sequencing used CD4+ T cells from PBMCs. The sequence was obtained from a woman aged 18 to 35 in good health and CMV-seronegative. The chain recombines TRBV29-1 with TRBJ1-1; D not resolved. Here the CDR3 DNA reads TGCAGCGCCAGGACCTTCAATGGGGACACTGAAGCTTTCTTT. Amino acid sequence: CSARTFNGDTEAFF.